The source of this TCR beta chain is a study of blood T cell repertoires in COVID-19. Study in general: Acute and convalescent COVID-19 specimens originated in the United States, Italy and Spain. PBMCs, B-cell-depleted T cells, or T cells provided the cDNA or gDNA that made up the material.

This table comes from immunoSEQ multiplex PCR, and its TCRdb copy is limited to in-frame clones, with some not included. The table lists about 50,000 clones, approximately 80% of them singletons. Per germline, CDR1 MGHDK and CDR2 SYGVNS. With 7 bases removed from V and 5 bases from J, the gap between germline ends came to 16 bases. The CDR3 is made up of 14 amino acids. The sequencing input was peripheral blood. This chain joins TRBV25-1 and TRBJ2-3; possibly TRBD2 for D (6 bases). This receptor was identified in a man aged 50 to 59 with active or convalescent COVID-19. CDR3 nucleotides: TGTGCCAGCACGAAGAACGGGGGAGGAGATACGCAGTATTTT. It is translated as CASTKNGGGDTQYF. The complete variable domain, with remaining parts taken from reference TRBV25-1 and TRBJ2-3, reads EADIYQTPRYLVIGTGKKITLECSQTMGHDKMYWYQQDPGMELHLIHYSYGVNSTEKGDLSSESTVSRIRTEHFPLTLESARPSHTSQYLCASTKNGGGDTQYFGPGTRLTVL.